The clone carrying this T cell receptor beta chain was detected many times. Its specificity is not known. Time point of the sample: newly diagnosed GD, antithyroid drugs for less than 3 months. With RNA extracted from PBMCs as input, the TCR library was made. The authors drew 7 to 10 milliliters of peripheral blood into EDTA tubes. The data originate from a study of regulatory T cells in long-lasting Graves disease. Relying on iRepertoire HTBI primers and Arm-PCR of CDR3 regions, the team built TCR beta libraries. TCRdb ran MiXCR on the multiplex PCR reads and lists one entry per CDR3 protein. This sample has 400,000 to 500,000 distinct CDR3 sequences, with roughly 15% found just once. This CDR3 has 16 residues. V dropped 5 bases and J dropped 4 bases, with 22 bases sitting between them. Germline CDR1 SGHRS, CDR2 YFSETQ. Whole-study results and caveats: TCR diversity was lower in persistent Graves' patients than in newly diagnosed ones.

The same data also contributed to another study, on T cells in Graves' hyperthyroidism and ophthalmopathy. That report notes: Newly diagnosed hyperthyroidism, duration under 2 months, in patients aged 18 to 65.

The genes are TRBV5-1 and TRBJ2-7; D is unresolved. The input for sequencing was peripheral blood mononuclear cells (PBMCs), taken at new diagnosis, from a patient treated with antithyroid drugs. This clonotype was sampled from a woman in her twenties or thirties with Graves disease. The CDR3 coding sequence is TGCGCCAGCAGACTGTCGACAACTAAACAGTATTACGAGCAGTACTTC. As protein: CASRLSTTKQYYEQYF.